The 5 T cell receptor beta chains reported below all come from one sample, sequenced in a study of blood T cell repertoires in COVID-19. TCRdb's table, derived via immunoSEQ multiplex PCR, lists solely in-frame clones and lacks some. Here the sample spans approximately 300,000 clones, 86% being singletons. The sequenced sample was peripheral blood. Receptors were obtained from a woman in her 50s with acute or convalescent COVID-19.

The chain uses TRBV18 and TRBJ2-1; D uncertain. Germline V lookup: CDR1 KGHSH, CDR2 LQKENI. V was clipped by 5 bases and J by 10 bases, with 9 bases between them. This CDR3 is built from 11 residues. CDR3 coding DNA: TGTGCCAGCTCATTGTTCTCCGAGCAGTTCTTC. It encodes CASSLFSEQFF.

The gene calls are TRBV6-5 and TRBJ2-7; TRBD1 agrees at 7 bases. Germline CDR1 is MNHEY and CDR2 is SVGAGI. Germline trimming cut 7 bases from V and 5 bases from J; bases unmatched to any gene: 11. This CDR3 has 14 residues. DNA of the CDR3: TGTGCCAGCACCCGATCAGGGGGTACCCACGAGCAGTACTTC. It yields the protein CASTRSGGTHEQYF.

The chain is built from TRBV19 and TRBJ2-3, with 8 bases matching TRBD1. The CDR3 length is 14 residues. Germline loops: CDR1 LNHDA, CDR2 SQIVND (reference sequence). After removal of 5 bases from V and 5 bases from J, the junction contained 6 bases not matched to a gene. CDR3 loop: CASSLGQGGDTQYF. The CDR3 coding sequence is TGTGCCAGTAGTCTAGGACAGGGAGGAGATACGCAGTATTTT.

The CDR3 bases are TGTGCCAGCAGCGAAACCGGCCGGGACAGGGTCTACGAGCAGTACTTC. It encodes CASSETGRDRVYEQYF. V and J are TRBV7-8 and TRBJ2-7; 9 bases line up with TRBD1. The V gene end was trimmed by 5 bases and the J gene end by 3 bases; junction bases not matched to a gene: 11. The V gene's germline CDR1 is SGHVS and CDR2 FQNEAQ. The CDR3 is made up of 16 amino acids.

The CDR3 is CASSSTRTDTQYF. The CDR3 DNA sequence: TGTGCCAGCAGCTCAACTAGGACAGATACGCAGTATTTT. The chain joins TRBV11-1 to TRBJ2-3; possible D gene TRBD2, 5 bases. CDR1 is SGHAT, CDR2 FQDESV, per germline (reference sequence). Trimming removed 4 bases at V and 3 bases at J, with 8 bases between. The CDR3 covers 13 residues.